This T cell receptor beta chain was identified during a study of blood T cell repertoires in COVID-19. Study as a whole: The United States, Italy and Spain supplied acute and convalescent COVID-19 samples. Sources were T cells, B-cell-depleted T cells, or PBMCs; the material itself was cDNA or gDNA.

As originally analysed: Scientists estimated how many nucleated cells there were by amplifying reference gene primers. The repertoire was sequenced with immunoSEQ multiplex PCR; TCRdb's copy has only in-frame clones and lacks some. The DNA gave D and trimming, while V, J and clone size come from that table. The table shows approximately 180,000 clones, with approximately 87% occurring only once. Enrolled during active infection, Seattle patients were then followed longitudinally. This sequence originates from a woman aged 70 to 79 with COVID-19, enrolled during active disease. The sequenced sample was peripheral blood.

This chain's CDR3 is CASSPQGRQETQYF. CDR3 DNA sequence: TGTGCCAGCTCACCGCAGGGCCGCCAAGAGACCCAGTACTTC. V gene TRBV18 combines with J gene TRBJ2-5; weak D call: TRBD1 (5 bases). CDR1 is KGHSH and CDR2 is LQKENI in the germline V gene. CDR3 length: 14 amino acids. The V end was cut by 3 bases, the J end by 1 base, with 9 bases between.